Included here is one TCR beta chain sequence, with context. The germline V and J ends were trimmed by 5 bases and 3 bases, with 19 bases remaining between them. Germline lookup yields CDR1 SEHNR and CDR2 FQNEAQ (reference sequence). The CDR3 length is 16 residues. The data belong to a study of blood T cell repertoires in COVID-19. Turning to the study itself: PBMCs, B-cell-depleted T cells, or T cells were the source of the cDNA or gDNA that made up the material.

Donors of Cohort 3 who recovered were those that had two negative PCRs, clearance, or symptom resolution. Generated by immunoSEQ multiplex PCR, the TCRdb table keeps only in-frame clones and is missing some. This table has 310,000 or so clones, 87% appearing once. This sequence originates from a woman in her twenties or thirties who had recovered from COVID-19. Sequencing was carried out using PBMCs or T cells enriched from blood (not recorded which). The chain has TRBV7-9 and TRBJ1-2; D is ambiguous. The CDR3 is CASSPIVKRRDYGYTF. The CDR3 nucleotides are TGTGCCAGCAGCCCTATCGTAAAGCGACGCGACTATGGCTACACCTTC.